Following are 15 T cell receptor beta chains from one sample sequenced in a study of blood T cell repertoires in COVID-19. Measured with immunoSEQ multiplex PCR; TCRdb has only the in-frame clones, and not every one. The data hold hundreds of thousands of clones, with approximately 89% observed a single time. Sequenced material: peripheral blood. All receptors derive from a woman under 40 with COVID-19, enrolled during active disease.

The chain couples TRBV2 to TRBJ2-1; the match to TRBD2 covers 8 bases. Germline loops: CDR1 SNHLY, CDR2 FYNNEI. The ends lost 4 bases at V and 2 bases at J; junction bases unmatched: 4. This CDR3 region has 15 residues. The CDR3, as DNA: TGTGCCAGCAGTGTCGCGGGGGGCGCCTACAATGAGCAGTTCTTC. Its protein product is CASSVAGGAYNEQFF.

This chain uses TRBV6-5 with TRBJ2-7, with TRBD1 matching 8 bases. Trimming at V came to 0 bases and at J to 4 bases, leaving 8 bases not matched to a gene. Germline CDR1 is MNHEY and CDR2 is SVGAGI. CDR3 length: 16 amino acids. The CDR3 spells CASSYSMAGGGYEQYF. CDR3 DNA sequence: TGTGCCAGCAGTTACTCAATGGCAGGGGGCGGGTACGAGCAGTACTTC.

The V and J genes are TRBV5-1 and TRBJ2-7, with D tentatively TRBD2 (7 bases). This CDR3 is 13 amino acids long. Trimming left V 0 bases short and J 6 bases short, with 10 bases between. Germline assignment: CDR1 SGHRS and CDR2 YFSETQ. This chain's CDR3 is CASSLGGGAEQYF. DNA for the CDR3: TGCGCCAGCAGCTTGGGAGGGGGGGCCGAGCAGTACTTC.

The V call is TRBV6-5, the J call TRBJ2-1, with 12 bases identical to TRBD2. CDR3 length equals 15 residues. Germline CDR1 is MNHEY and CDR2 is SVGAGI. The J segment lost 10 bases and the V segment lost 8 bases, leaving 12 bases of the junction unmatched. CDR3 loop: CASYKASGGVGEQFF. Written as DNA, the CDR3 is TGTGCCAGCTACAAGGCTAGCGGGGGGGTTGGGGAGCAGTTCTTC.

The chain is built from TRBV19 and TRBJ1-5, with a tentative D call TRBD1 (5 bases). Germline values: CDR1 LNHDA, CDR2 SQIVND (reference sequence). Trimming took 7 bases from V and 5 from J, leaving 21 bases between them. This CDR3 contains 16 residues. The CDR3 region has the DNA TGTGCCAGTAACCCACTTGCGGGGGTTTATTATCAGCCCCAGCATTTT. Translated, it gives CASNPLAGVYYQPQHF.

V and J are TRBV4-1 and TRBJ2-7; weak D call: TRBD2 (6 bases). This CDR3 has 12 amino acids. V dropped 4 bases and J dropped 6 bases, with 10 bases sitting between them. In germline, CDR1 is MGHRA, CDR2 YSYEKL. The CDR3 bases are TGCGCCAGCAGCCCCGCGGGGACCGAGCAGTACTTC. It is translated as CASSPAGTEQYF.

The chain recombines TRBV2 with TRBJ1-2, with a possible D match to TRBD1 (5 bases). V dropped 4 bases and J dropped 3 bases, with 12 bases sitting between them. Per germline, CDR1 SNHLY and CDR2 FYNNEI. The CDR3 runs 14 residues. The DNA of the CDR3 is TGTGCCAGCAGTGCCCAGGGCTTTTACTATGGCTACACCTTC. Encoded protein: CASSAQGFYYGYTF.

The chain carries TRBV7-9 and TRBJ1-6; tentative D call: TRBD1 (6 bases). V lost 2 bases and J lost 7, with 9 bases in between. The CDR3 is 14 residues long. CDR1 and CDR2 from the germline V gene are SEHNR and FQNEAQ (reference sequence). The CDR3 is CASSLSGQNSPLHF. In nucleotides, the CDR3 is TGTGCCAGCAGCTTATCTGGACAGAATTCACCCCTCCACTTT.

This sequence joins TRBV19 and TRBJ2-1; D call uncertain. Deletions cut 3 bases from V and 6 bases from J, with 9 bases between. Germline V gives CDR1 LNHDA, CDR2 SQIVND (reference sequence). There are 13 residues in the CDR3. CDR3 in amino acids: CASSIRLVNEQFF. CDR3 in DNA: TGTGCCAGTAGTATCCGACTCGTCAATGAGCAGTTCTTC.

The rearrangement uses TRBV5-1 and TRBJ1-5, with unresolved D. The CDR3 is made up of 8 amino acids. Trimming cost V 8 bases and J 10 bases, with 4 bases left between them. Germline V gene data show CDR1 as SGHRS and CDR2 as YFSETQ. The CDR3: CASQPQHF. The CDR3 bases are TGCGCCAGTCAACCCCAGCATTTT.

The chain uses TRBV5-6 and TRBJ2-7, with 10 positions matching TRBD1. The CDR3 runs 14 residues. Germline V gene lookup returns CDR1 SGHDT and CDR2 YYEEEE. Unmatched junction bases numbered 11, after V lost 1 base and J lost 13 bases. CDR3 sequence (DNA): TGTGCCAGCAGCTTGACCGGGGGACAGGGGCACCGATACTTC. The encoded protein is CASSLTGGQGHRYF.

This sequence joins TRBV5-1 and TRBJ1-1; D gene ambiguous. CDR3 length: 16 amino acids. CDR1 and CDR2 (germline): SGHRS, YFSETQ. The V and J ends lost 0 bases and 1 base respectively, with 13 bases between them. The CDR3 nucleotides read TGCGCCAGCAGCTTGGCCCCTGTGTCGGGGAACACTGAAGCTTTCTTT. Protein sequence: CASSLAPVSGNTEAFF.

This clone occurred once. The genes are TRBV10-1 and TRBJ2-5, with 8 bases aligning to TRBD2. The CDR3 is made up of 15 amino acids. V shed 3 bases and J 5 bases; nucleotides not matched to a gene: 8. CDR1 is WNHNN and CDR2 is SYGVQD in the germline V gene (reference sequence). CDR3 in amino acids: CASSEGLAHWETQYF. The CDR3 bases are TGCGCCAGCAGTGAAGGACTAGCCCACTGGGAGACCCAGTACTTC.

The chain combines TRBV7-9 with TRBJ1-2; D possibly corresponds to TRBD1 (5 bases). Germline V gives CDR1 SEHNR, CDR2 FQNEAQ (reference sequence). V gave up 2 bases and J gave up 3 bases, with 7 bases separating them. This CDR3 is built from 13 residues. CDR3 loop: CASSLQGYYGYTF. CDR3 coding DNA: TGTGCCAGCAGCTTACAGGGATACTATGGCTACACCTTC.

The CDR3 sequence is CASSLIDRGLAGGNEQFF. The CDR3 DNA reads TGTGCCAGCAGCCTAATAGACCGGGGACTAGCGGGGGGCAATGAGCAGTTCTTC. The genes are TRBV4-2 and TRBJ2-1; TRBD2 matches at 15 bases. V dropped 4 bases and J dropped 6; count of bases not matched to a gene: 10. The CDR3 spans 18 residues. Per the germline V gene, CDR1 is LGHNA and CDR2 is YNFKEQ.